This T cell receptor beta chain was identified during a study of T-cell memory formation after mild COVID-19. As for the study in general: TCR clustering was largely donor specific. Whole-study findings and limits: Some SARS-CoV-2-responding clones were already detected in memory before infection. CM and EM subsets held most contracting CD4+ clones; EMRA held CD8+ ones.

The V and J ends lost 3 bases and 2 bases respectively, with 14 bases between them. The length of the CDR3 is 15 residues. This clonotype appeared a few times. As yet, its antigen is unknown. After 5'RACE with constant-segment primers, TCR alpha and TCR beta cDNA libraries carrying sample barcodes and UMIs were obtained. A single record per CDR3 protein comes from TCRdb applying MiXCR to the 5' RACE reads. The sample gives over 55,000 distinct CDR3 sequences, about 12% of which show up once; about 25% is in the top ten. Input material: PBMCs or a T cell subset sorted from them (not recorded which). The clonotype originates from a man aged 18 to 30 who had mild COVID-19 (a few samples of this study predate the infection). Cell type and time point are not known. The V and J genes are TRBV12-3 or TRBV12-4 and TRBJ2-7; D may be TRBD1 (5 bases). CDR3 sequence: CASSFGRASPYEQYF. The CDR3 DNA reads as TGTGCCAGCAGTTTCGGCAGGGCCAGTCCCTACGAGCAGTACTTC.